The T cell receptor (beta chain) described here comes from a study of molecular identifiers for immune sequencing clone quantification. Notes on the study in general: Single-cell amounts of spiked Jurkat TCR RNA were reportedly detectable among over 750,000 naive cells.

This clonotype was observed at least ten times. Its antigen is currently unknown. Previously published methods and listed TCR primers were used for the bulk TCR libraries. TCRdb reanalysed the PCR reads using MiXCR and keeps one entry per CDR3 protein. The sample records about 640,000 distinct CDR3 sequences, roughly 21% being singletons. The CDR3 runs to 13 residues. The V end was cut by 1 base, the J end by 7 bases, with 9 bases between. CDR1 is SEHNR, CDR2 FQNEAQ, per germline (reference sequence). The J gene is TRBJ2-3, the V gene TRBV7-9; D possibly corresponds to TRBD1 (6 bases). The sequenced sample consisted of naive CD8+ T cells from blood, with Jurkat cell RNA spiked in. Described subset: FACS-sorted CD8+CD4-CCR7+CD45RA+ naive T cells. The sequence was obtained from a human donor in good health. Some libraries in this study had Jurkat cell RNA spiked in. The CDR3 region is CASSLGTENTQYF. The CDR3 region has the DNA TGTGCCAGCAGCTTAGGGACAGAAAATACGCAGTATTTT. Based on the CDR3 plus reference TRBV7-9 and TRBJ2-3, the full variable domain is DTGVSQNPRHKITKRGQNVTFRCDPISEHNRLYWYRQTLGQGPEFLTYFQNEAQLEKSRLLSDRFSAERPKGSFSTLEIQRTEQGDSAMYLCASSLGTENTQYFGPGTRLTVL.